These 30 T cell receptor beta chains share one sample of origin, sequenced in a study of T-cell memory formation after mild COVID-19. TCRdb fed the 5' RACE reads into MiXCR, producing one record per CDR3 protein. The data contain about 88,000 distinct CDR3 sequences, around 25% of them singletons. Source material: PBMCs or a T cell subset sorted from them (not recorded which). These receptors were taken from a man between 18 and 29 years old who had mild COVID-19 (a few samples of this study predate the infection). Cell type and time point are not known.

J is TRBJ2-5 and V is TRBV28; the match to TRBD1 covers 12 bases. V gave up 3 bases and J gave up 4 bases; unmatched junction bases: 3. Per the germline V gene, CDR1 is MDHEN and CDR2 is SYDVKM. The CDR3 is made up of 15 amino acids. The CDR3 loop is CASSFRDRGLETQYF. The CDR3 nucleotides read TGTGCCAGCAGTTTCCGGGACAGGGGGCTAGAGACCCAGTACTTC.

This clonotype was seen only once. The rearrangement links TRBV20-1 to TRBJ2-3; D perhaps matches TRBD2 (5 bases). Germline CDR1 is DFQATT and CDR2 is SNEGSKA (reference sequence). The CDR3 covers 15 residues. Between the trimmed V and J ends, which lost 0 bases and 2 bases, there was a span of 12 bases. The CDR3 reads CSARDGGSTTDTQYF. The DNA for the CDR3 is TGCAGTGCTAGAGATGGCGGGTCGACCACAGATACGCAGTATTTT.

The CDR3 spells CASSPRDRDYEQYF. CDR3 sequence (DNA): TGTGCCAGCTCACCACGCGACAGGGATTACGAGCAGTACTTC. J is TRBJ2-7 and V is TRBV18; 7 bases agree with TRBD1. This CDR3 has 14 residues. Germline CDR1 and CDR2: KGHSH and LQKENI. With V trimmed by 1 base and J by 4 bases, 4 bases remained unmatched.

This clonotype was seen only a few times. This sequence joins TRBV30 and TRBJ1-2; 10 bases line up with TRBD1. Germline V lookup: CDR1 GTSNPN, CDR2 SVGIG (reference sequence). The J segment lost 12 bases and the V segment lost 0 bases, leaving 7 bases of the junction unmatched. This CDR3 region has 13 residues. The CDR3 nucleotides are TGTGCCTGGAGTGTGGGGACAGGGGATGGAGACACCTTC. The encoded protein is CAWSVGTGDGDTF.

This clonotype was recorded a few times. The J gene is TRBJ2-1, the V gene TRBV2; 13 nucleotides match TRBD2. The CDR3 contains 15 residues. The germline V gene has CDR1 SNHLY and CDR2 FYNNEI. V trimming: 5 bases; J trimming: 3 bases; junction bases outside the gene matches: 1. This chain's CDR3 is CASSRTSGGYNEQFF. The CDR3 coding sequence is TGTGCCAGCAGTCGGACTAGCGGGGGCTACAATGAGCAGTTCTTC.

This clonotype turned up a few times. The rearrangement uses TRBV29-1 and TRBJ1-1; D gene unclear. V was clipped by 1 base and J by 7 bases, with 10 bases between them. This CDR3 spans 12 amino acids. The germline V gene has CDR1 SQVTM and CDR2 ANQGSEA. The CDR3 coding sequence is TGCAGCGTTGAAGCCATCGGGGTTGAAGCTTTCTTT. Translation gives CSVEAIGVEAFF.

This clonotype showed up just a few times. V usage is TRBV4-3 and J usage is TRBJ2-2; the match to TRBD1 covers 9 bases. The V segment lost 0 bases and the J segment 1 base; nucleotides outside the gene matches: 3. This CDR3 has 17 amino acids. Germline V CDR1 and CDR2: LGHNA, YSLEER. The CDR3 region has the DNA TGCGCCAGCAGCCAAGATCCGGGACAGGGGAACACCGGGGAGCTGTTTTTT. Protein: CASSQDPGQGNTGELFF.

V usage is TRBV12-3 or TRBV12-4 and J usage is TRBJ1-3; D is ambiguous. There are 15 residues in the CDR3. Trimming removed 0 bases at V and 2 bases at J, with 8 bases between. The CDR3 region has the DNA TGTGCCAGCAGTTTAGCAGGTCTGGCTGGAAACACCATATATTTT. Translation: CASSLAGLAGNTIYF.

This clonotype has more than one count but fewer than ten. The chain carries TRBV20-1 and TRBJ2-5, with TRBD2 matching over 10 bases. The CDR3 loop spans 17 amino acids. Germline V gives CDR1 DFQATT, CDR2 SNEGSKA (reference sequence). The ends lost 0 bases at V and 5 bases at J; junction bases unmatched: 12. The CDR3 coding sequence is TGCAGTGCTAGAGAGAAGGGCAAGCGGGGGGGGATTGAGACCCAGTACTTC. Amino acids: CSAREKGKRGGIETQYF.

V is TRBV28 and J is TRBJ1-2; no definite D call. The germline V and J ends were trimmed by 7 bases and 4 bases, with 16 bases remaining between them. The germline gives CDR1 MDHEN, CDR2 SYDVKM. This CDR3 region has 14 residues. In nucleotides, the CDR3 is TGTGCCAGCACCACATTGGCTTCGATCTATGGCTACACCTTC. Residues: CASTTLASIYGYTF.

The chain links TRBV4-1 to TRBJ1-4; 8 nucleotides match TRBD1. The trim removed 4 bases at V and 15 bases at J, leaving 4 bases unmatched. CDR3 size: 11 residues. CDR1 and CDR2 from the germline V gene are MGHRA and YSYEKL. The DNA for the CDR3 is TGCGCCAGCAGCCGTGGACAGGGTGTGTTTTTT. Encoded protein: CASSRGQGVFF.

This clonotype was seen only a few times. The chain employs TRBV29-1 and TRBJ2-7; D is possibly TRBD1 (6 bases). Per the germline V gene, CDR1 is SQVTM and CDR2 is ANQGSEA. The ends were cut back, 4 bases at V and 7 bases at J, with 14 bases in the middle. The CDR3 runs 12 residues. CDR3 amino acids: CSVGTPQGEQYV. The CDR3 DNA is TGCAGCGTTGGGACACCCCAGGGGGAGCAGTACGTC.

The J gene is TRBJ2-3, the V gene TRBV9; the D is unclear. The V and J ends lost 0 bases and 2 bases respectively, with 4 bases between them. Germline assignment: CDR1 SGDLS and CDR2 YYNGEE. This CDR3 region has 13 residues. The CDR3 reads CASSVVSTDTQYF. The DNA for the CDR3 is TGTGCCAGCAGCGTAGTCTCCACAGATACGCAGTATTTT. Full variable domain (outside the CDR3, taken from reference TRBV9 and TRBJ2-3): DSGVTQTPKHLITATGQRVTLRCSPRSGDLSVYWYQQSLDQGLQFLIQYYNGEERAKGNILERFSAQQFPDLHSELNLSSLELGDSALYFCASSVVSTDTQYFGPGTRLTVL.

Written as DNA, the CDR3 is TGTGCCAGAAGTTTGGGGCCTACCTACGAGCAGTACGTC. Translated: CARSLGPTYEQYV. The chain recombines TRBV28 with TRBJ2-7; D is perhaps TRBD1 (5 bases). The CDR3 is made up of 13 amino acids. Germline V gene lookup returns CDR1 MDHEN and CDR2 SYDVKM.

This chain links TRBV7-3 with TRBJ1-1; the match to TRBD1 covers 9 bases. Per germline, CDR1 SGHTA and CDR2 FQGTGA. The CDR3 totals 15 residues. The trim removed 5 bases at V and 0 bases at J, leaving 4 bases unmatched. The CDR3, as DNA: TGTGCCAGCAGCCCACAGGGGGCGATGAACACTGAAGCTTTCTTT. It specifies CASSPQGAMNTEAFF.

This clonotype was found a few times. The rearrangement uses TRBV12-3 or TRBV12-4 and TRBJ1-1; D may be TRBD1 (6 bases). V lost 2 bases, J lost 6 bases, and 13 bases lay in between. This CDR3 has 14 residues. The CDR3 nucleotides read TGTGCCAGCAGTTTAAGGCAGGGGTGGGCTGAAGCTTTCTTT. Its translation is CASSLRQGWAEAFF.

This chain joins TRBV6-2 or TRBV6-3 and TRBJ2-2; TRBD1 matches at 7 bases. The germline CDR1 and CDR2 sequences are MNHEY and SVGEGT. Trimming removed 6 bases from V and 5 bases from J; junction bases left unmatched: 6. This CDR3 is built from 14 residues. The CDR3 DNA is TGTGCCAGCAGCGACAGGGACGGGACCGGGGAGCTGTTTTTT. Translation: CASSDRDGTGELFF.

The gene calls are TRBV7-9 and TRBJ2-1; D gene ambiguous. This CDR3 has 14 amino acids. Trimming pared 5 bases from V and 0 bases from J, leaving 8 bases between. The germline V gene has CDR1 SEHNR and CDR2 FQNEAQ (reference sequence). The CDR3 nucleotides are TGTGCCAGCAGCCAGTATAACTCCTACAATGAGCAGTTCTTC. Its translation: CASSQYNSYNEQFF.

This clonotype was detected a few times. This sequence joins TRBV28 and TRBJ2-1, with TRBD1 matching 10 bases. Germline trimming cut 4 bases from V and 7 bases from J; bases unmatched to any gene: 7. This CDR3 spans 15 amino acids. Germline CDR1 is MDHEN and CDR2 is SYDVKM. The CDR3 bases are TGTGCCAGCAGTTACCGGGACAGGGGAAGGAATGAGCAGTTCTTC. This translates into CASSYRDRGRNEQFF. The complete variable domain, with remaining parts taken from reference TRBV28 and TRBJ2-1, reads DVKVTQSSRYLVKRTGEKVFLECVQDMDHENMFWYRQDPGLGLRLIYFSYDVKMKEKGDIPEGYSVSREKKERFSLILESASTNQTSMYLCASSYRDRGRNEQFFGPGTRLTVL.

The V call is TRBV6-2 or TRBV6-3, the J call TRBJ1-2; no clear D. This CDR3 is 15 amino acids long. V dropped 6 bases and J dropped 6 bases, with 20 bases sitting between them. Per germline, CDR1 MNHEY and CDR2 SVGEGT. The DNA for the CDR3 is TGTGCCAGCAGCCGAAAACCCGGGGTCCTGGATGGCTACACCTTC. Translating it yields CASSRKPGVLDGYTF.

This clonotype was seen more than once but under ten times. The chain has TRBV29-1 and TRBJ1-1, with D hard to call. CDR3 length: 11 residues. Germline CDR1 reads SQVTM; CDR2 reads ANQGSEA. The CDR3 region has the DNA TGCAGTAGCCACAAGAACACTGAAGCTTTCTTT. This gives the protein CSSHKNTEAFF.

Ten or more counts support this clonotype. This rearrangement joins TRBV19 to TRBJ2-7; D is possibly TRBD2 (6 bases). This CDR3 is built from 12 residues. Germline loops: CDR1 LNHDA, CDR2 SQIVND (reference sequence). Trimming shortened V by 6 bases and J by 5 bases, and 11 bases separated the two germline ends. The CDR3 nucleotides read TGTGCCAGTAGCCGCGGGATGGACGAGCAGTACTTC. Its protein product is CASSRGMDEQYF.

The genes are TRBV21-1 and TRBJ2-7. TRBV21-1 is reported as a pseudogene. The CDR3 sequence is 11 residues long. The CDR3 DNA sequence: TGTGCCAGCAGCAAAGGGTACGAGCAGTACGTC. Amino acids: CASSKGYEQYV.

Only a few counts were recorded for this clonotype. The gene calls are TRBV4-3 and TRBJ1-3; D perhaps matches TRBD1 (5 bases). This CDR3 contains 15 residues. Trimming pared 0 bases from V and 0 bases from J, leaving 6 bases between. CDR1 is LGHNA and CDR2 is YSLEER in the germline V gene. The CDR3 spells CASSQEGDSGNTIYF. The CDR3 DNA reads as TGCGCCAGCAGCCAAGAGGGGGACTCTGGAAACACCATATATTTT.

The chain recombines TRBV5-1 with TRBJ2-2; D may be TRBD1 (5 bases). Germline V gene lookup returns CDR1 SGHRS and CDR2 YFSETQ. Trimming pared 0 bases from V and 3 bases from J, leaving 12 bases between. The CDR3 has 16 residues. CDR3 sequence (DNA): TGCGCCAGCAGCTTGGCCTCAGGGTGGGACACCGGGGAGCTGTTTTTT. Translation gives CASSLASGWDTGELFF.

This clonotype came up a few times. The J gene is TRBJ2-3, the V gene TRBV12-3 or TRBV12-4; D might be TRBD2 (6 bases). The CDR3 contains 13 residues. V lost 6 bases, J lost 6 bases, and 13 bases lay in between. The CDR3 DNA reads TGTGCCAGCAGGTTCTTACGGGGGGATACGCAGTATTTT. As protein: CASRFLRGDTQYF.

The chain joins TRBV4-3 to TRBJ2-7; 10 nucleotides agree with TRBD2. This CDR3 is built from 21 residues. The V segment lost 0 bases and the J segment 0 bases; nucleotides outside the gene matches: 17. Germline CDR1 and CDR2: LGHNA and YSLEER. The CDR3 is CASSQEGASGGLHSSSYEQYV. In DNA form, the CDR3 reads TGCGCCAGCAGCCAAGAGGGGGCTAGCGGGGGCCTCCACTCCAGCTCCTACGAGCAGTACGTC.

The chain carries TRBV27 and TRBJ2-1; TRBD1 matches at 8 bases. CDR1 and CDR2 (germline): MNHEY, SMNVEV (reference sequence). V shed 7 bases and J 3 bases; nucleotides not matched to a gene: 11. This CDR3 contains 16 residues. The CDR3 loop is CASKEGTGFDYNEQFF. DNA for the CDR3: TGTGCCAGCAAGGAGGGGACAGGTTTCGACTACAATGAGCAGTTCTTC.

The chain carries TRBV9 and TRBJ2-7; D assignment may be TRBD1 or TRBD2 (6 bases each). V was trimmed by 3 bases and J by 0 bases, leaving 10 bases between them. From germline, CDR1 is SGDLS and CDR2 YYNGEE. The CDR3 has 14 residues. The CDR3 coding sequence is TGTGCCAGCAGCGAGGGGGGCTTCTCCTACGAGCAGTACTTC. Protein sequence: CASSEGGFSYEQYF.

In its sample, this clonotype was seen many times. The chain uses TRBV7-8 and TRBJ1-1; D may be TRBD1 (6 bases). CDR1 and CDR2 from the germline V gene are SGHVS and FQNEAQ. Trimming took 8 bases from V and 5 from J, leaving 9 bases between them. The CDR3 spans 11 residues. The CDR3 here is CASQGLTEAFF. CDR3 DNA sequence: TGTGCCAGCCAGGGGCTGACTGAAGCTTTCTTT.